This TCR beta chain was found in a study of response to subunit inactivated influenza vaccine. General study results and limits: Every seasonal influenza vaccination brings in few new T cells, the authors suggested.

The CDR3 is 15 residues long. Using its own MiXCR run on the RT-PCR reads, TCRdb lists one record per CDR3 protein. This table holds approximately 500,000 distinct CDR3 sequences, roughly 13% found once. Comments on this clonotype: The antigen remains undetermined.

The clonotype was recovered from a man aged 45-65 years who received an inactivated influenza vaccine. The sequencing here drew on PBMCs from blood, taken 40 to 50 days after vaccination. The chain links TRBV21-1 to TRBJ2-7; the table names TRBD1, a call not compared with the DNA. TRBV21-1 is marked as a pseudogene. Here the CDR3 reads CASSKLSGTTYEQYF. CDR3 DNA: TGTGCCAGCAGCAAACTCTCCGGGACAACCTACGAGCAGTACTTC.